A selection of T cell receptor beta chains follows, all from one sample in a study of tumor-infiltrating lymphocytes in primary liver carcinoma. MiXCR was run by TCRdb on the multiplex PCR reads, yielding one entry per CDR3 protein. The sample consists of some 55,000 distinct CDR3 sequences, about 68% of them appearing once. Sequencing used liver tumor tissue from sampling region 2. These receptors were obtained from a man aged 35 to 55 with primary liver carcinoma and hepatitis B virus infection. Each CDR3 is given with its conserved first and last residue. The D gene is left open where the match is weak. Only some rows state a clone size, as once, few, many or a class for expanded clones.

length	J	D	V	size	DNA	CDR3
16	TRBJ2-2	TRBD2	TRBV12-3/TRBV12-4	.	TGTGCCAGCAATTTGTTAGCGGGAGTAGTCACCGCGGAGCTGTTTTTT	CASNLLAGVVTAELFF
12	TRBJ1-1	.	TRBV14	.	TGTGCCAGTAGCCGAGACCGGACTGAAGCTTTCTTT	CASSRDRTEAFF
13	TRBJ2-2	.	TRBV5-1	many	TGCGCCAGCAGCAACAGGGAGGCCGGGGAGCTGTTTTTT	CASSNREAGELFF
16	TRBJ2-1	TRBD2	TRBV15	.	TGTGCCACCAGCAGATCTAGCGGGAGAGGAAACAATGAGCAGTTCTTC	CATSRSSGRGNNEQFF
15	TRBJ1-3	.	TRBV18	few	TGTGCCAGCTCACCACCTTTGACGGCTGGAAACACCATATATTTT	CASSPPLTAGNTIYF
16	TRBJ2-6	.	TRBV16	.	TGTGCCAATCGAGGGGGTCCAAGCTCTGGGGCCAACGTCCTGACTTTC	CANRGGPSSGANVLTF
16	TRBJ1-4	.	TRBV4-1	.	TGCGCCAGCGGCCAAGTACCCGGGACCGGAAACGAGAAACTGTTTTTT	CASGQVPGTGNEKLFF
13	TRBJ1-5	.	TRBV2	.	TGTGCCAGCAGTGTTGTGGGCAATCAGCCCCAGCATTTT	CASSVVGNQPQHF
13	TRBJ2-5	.	TRBV13	.	TGTGCCAGCAGCTCCGGGCTCAGGGAGACCCAATACTTC	CASSSGLRETQYF
13	TRBJ1-2	.	TRBV28	many	TGTGCCAGCAGCAGACAGCACCGGGGTGGCTACACCTTC	CASSRQHRGGYTF
14	TRBJ1-2	.	TRBV7-2	.	TGTGCCAGCATTGGGATAGGAGGGAACTATGGCTACACCTTC	CASIGIGGNYGYTF
16	TRBJ2-2	.	TRBV4-1	.	TGCGCCAGCAGCCAAACTTGGACGGCAAACACCGGGGAGCCGTTTTTT	CASSQTWTANTGEPFF
17	TRBJ2-1	TRBD2	TRBV12-3/TRBV12-4	.	TGTGCCAACGGTTTAATGATAGCGGGAGGGCCCGCCAATGAGCAGTTCTTC	CANGLMIAGGPANEQFF
15	TRBJ2-1	.	TRBV7-8	.	TGTGCCAGCAAACCGGCAAGCGGTTCCTACAATGAGCAGCTCTTC	CASKPASGSYNEQLF
15	TRBJ2-1	TRBD2	TRBV11-2	.	TGTGCCAGCAGCTTAGTGGGCGGGAGGATTAATGAGCAGTTCTTC	CASSLVGGRINEQFF
15	TRBJ2-6	.	TRBV29-1	.	TGCAACGTCCACGCAGGGCGCTCTGGGGCCAACGTCCTGACTTTC	CNVHAGRSGANVLTF
12	TRBJ2-1	.	TRBV11-2	once	TGTGCCAACAGCCTGGAGTACATTGAGCAGTTCTTC	CANSLEYIEQFF
15	TRBJ1-1	.	TRBV5-5	.	TGCGCCAGTAGCCGGGGCGGGGGGCGCTGGGCTGAAGCTTTCTTT	CASSRGGGRWAEAFF
13	TRBJ2-7	.	TRBV30	many	TGTGCCTGGAGAGAGGGTAGCTCCTACGAGCAGTACTTC	CAWREGSSYEQYF
13	TRBJ1-3	.	TRBV29-1	.	TGCAGCTTGACGGACAGCTATGGAAACACCATATATTTT	CSLTDSYGNTIYF
16	TRBJ2-5	.	TRBV11-2	.	TGTGCCAGCAGAACCCGGGACTCGGCCCGACAAGAGACCCAGTACTTC	CASRTRDSARQETQYF
14	TRBJ1-4	.	TRBV11-2	.	TGTGCTAGTAGCTTAGAGGTTGGGGACGGAAAACTGTTTTTT	CASSLEVGDGKLFF
15	TRBJ1-4	.	TRBV12-3/TRBV12-4	.	TGTGCCAGCAGCTTAGCGCTCGGTGGAAGGGAAAAACTGTTTTTT	CASSLALGGREKLFF
12	TRBJ1-3	.	TRBV11-2	.	TGTGCCTCAGCCCAGGGAGCAAACACCATATATTTT	CASAQGANTIYF
15	TRBJ2-3	TRBD1	TRBV11-1	.	TGTGCCAGCAGCTTAGGAAGGGGGCGCGTGGATACGCAGTATTTT	CASSLGRGRVDTQYF
16	TRBJ2-2	TRBD1	TRBV11-1	.	TGTGGCAGCAGCATACAAGGACAGGGGAAAACCGTGGAGCTGTTTTTT	CGSSIQGQGKTVELFF
14	TRBJ2-1	.	TRBV19	.	TGTGCCACAAGTCAGGGAGCTCCGGTCGATGAGCAGTTCTTC	CATSQGAPVDEQFF
14	TRBJ1-1	TRBD1	TRBV6-5	.	TGTACCAGCAGTTACTGGGACAGGTCCGATGAAGCTTTCTTT	CTSSYWDRSDEAFF
12	TRBJ2-7	.	TRBV7-8	.	TGTGCCAGCAACTTTCAGGTCGGAGAGCAGTATTTC	CASNFQVGEQYF
16	TRBJ1-5	TRBD1	TRBV12-3/TRBV12-4	.	TGTGCCAGCAGTTTCCACTGGACAGGCCTCCATCAGCCTCAGCATTTT	CASSFHWTGLHQPQHF
15	TRBJ2-3	.	TRBV11-3	.	TGTGCCAGTAGCTTAGTAGCCCGTCCCACAGATACTCAGTATTTT	CASSLVARPTDTQYF
13	TRBJ2-3	.	TRBV10-2	.	TGCGCCAGCACCCAGGAGTTCGAACTAGCCCAGTATTTT	CASTQEFELAQYF